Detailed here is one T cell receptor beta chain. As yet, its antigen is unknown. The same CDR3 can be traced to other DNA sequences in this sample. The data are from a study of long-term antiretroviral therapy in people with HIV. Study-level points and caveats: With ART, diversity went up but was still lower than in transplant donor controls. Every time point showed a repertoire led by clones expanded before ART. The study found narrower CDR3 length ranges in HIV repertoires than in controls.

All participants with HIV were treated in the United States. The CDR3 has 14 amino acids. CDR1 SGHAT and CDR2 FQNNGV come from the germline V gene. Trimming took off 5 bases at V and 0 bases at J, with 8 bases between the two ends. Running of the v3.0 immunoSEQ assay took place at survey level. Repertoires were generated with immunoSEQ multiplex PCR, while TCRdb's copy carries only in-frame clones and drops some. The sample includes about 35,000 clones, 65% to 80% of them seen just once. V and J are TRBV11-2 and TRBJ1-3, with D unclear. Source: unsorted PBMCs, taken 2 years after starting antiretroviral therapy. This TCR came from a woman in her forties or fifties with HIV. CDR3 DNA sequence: TGTGCCAGCAGCCTTCAGGTCTCTGGAAACACCATATATTTT. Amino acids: CASSLQVSGNTIYF. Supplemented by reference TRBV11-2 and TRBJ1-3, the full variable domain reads EAGVAQSPRYKIIEKRQSVAFWCNPISGHATLYWYQQILGQGPKLLIQFQNNGVVDDSQLPKDRFSAERLKGVDSTLKIQPAKLEDSAVYLCASSLQVSGNTIYFGEGSWLTVV.